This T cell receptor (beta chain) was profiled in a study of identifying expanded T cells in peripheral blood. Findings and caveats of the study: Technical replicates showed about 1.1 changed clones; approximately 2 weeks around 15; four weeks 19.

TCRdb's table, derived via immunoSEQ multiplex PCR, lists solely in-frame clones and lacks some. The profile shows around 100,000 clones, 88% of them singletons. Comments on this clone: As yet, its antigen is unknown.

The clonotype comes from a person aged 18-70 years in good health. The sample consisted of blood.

Here the CDR3 reads CASSYGGQGVYEQYF. CDR3 DNA sequence: TGTGCCAGCAGCTATGGGGGACAGGGGGTCTACGAGCAGTACTTC. This chain joins TRBV27 and TRBJ2-7, with 11 bases fitting TRBD1. The J segment lost 3 bases and the V segment lost 6 bases, leaving 7 bases of the junction unmatched. Germline values: CDR1 MNHEY, CDR2 SMNVEV (reference sequence). The CDR3 runs to 15 residues.